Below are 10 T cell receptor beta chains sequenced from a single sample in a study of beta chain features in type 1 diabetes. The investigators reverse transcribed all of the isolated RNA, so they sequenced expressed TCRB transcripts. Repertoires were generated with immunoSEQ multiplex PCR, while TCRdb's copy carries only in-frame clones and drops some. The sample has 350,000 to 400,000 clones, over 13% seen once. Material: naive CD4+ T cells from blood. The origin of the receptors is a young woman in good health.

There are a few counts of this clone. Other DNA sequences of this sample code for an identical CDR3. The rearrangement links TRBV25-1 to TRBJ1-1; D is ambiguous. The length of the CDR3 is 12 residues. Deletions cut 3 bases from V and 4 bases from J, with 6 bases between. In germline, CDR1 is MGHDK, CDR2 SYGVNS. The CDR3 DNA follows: TGTGCCAGCAGTGATAGAGGCACTGAAGCTTTCTTT. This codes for CASSDRGTEAFF.

CDR3 amino acids: CASSLGLAEQETQYF. The CDR3 DNA is TGTGCCAGCAGCTTAGGACTAGCCGAACAAGAGACCCAGTACTTC. This chain uses TRBV7-6 with TRBJ2-5; 7 bases map to TRBD2. The germline gives CDR1 SGHVS, CDR2 FNYEAQ. The CDR3 is made up of 15 amino acids. V was pared by 1 base and J by 2 bases, with 4 bases of the junction left unmatched.

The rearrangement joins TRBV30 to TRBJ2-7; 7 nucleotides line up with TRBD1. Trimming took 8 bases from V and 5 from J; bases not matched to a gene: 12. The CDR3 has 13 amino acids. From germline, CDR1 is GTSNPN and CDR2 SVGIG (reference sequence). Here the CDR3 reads CATQDRTYHEQYF. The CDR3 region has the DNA TGTGCCACCCAGGACAGGACATACCACGAGCAGTACTTC. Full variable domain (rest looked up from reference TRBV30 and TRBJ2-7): SQTIHQWPATLVQPVGSPLSLECTVEGTSNPNLYWYRQAAGRGLQLLFYSVGIGQISSEVPQNLSASRPQDRQFILSSKKLLLSDSGFYLCATQDRTYHEQYFGPGTRLTVT.

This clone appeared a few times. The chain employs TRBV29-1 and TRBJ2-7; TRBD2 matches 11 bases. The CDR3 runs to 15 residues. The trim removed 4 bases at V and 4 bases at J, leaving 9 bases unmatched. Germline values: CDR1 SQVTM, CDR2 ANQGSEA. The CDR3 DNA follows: TGCAGCGTTGCTCCCCTAGCGGGGGGAAGGTACGAGCAGTACTTC. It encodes CSVAPLAGGRYEQYF.

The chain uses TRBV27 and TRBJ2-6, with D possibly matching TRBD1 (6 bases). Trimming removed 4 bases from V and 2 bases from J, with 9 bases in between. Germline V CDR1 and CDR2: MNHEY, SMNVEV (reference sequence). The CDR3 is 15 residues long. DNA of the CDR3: TGTGCCAGCAGTTCACAGGGAGCTGGGGCCAACGTCCTGACTTTC. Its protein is CASSSQGAGANVLTF.

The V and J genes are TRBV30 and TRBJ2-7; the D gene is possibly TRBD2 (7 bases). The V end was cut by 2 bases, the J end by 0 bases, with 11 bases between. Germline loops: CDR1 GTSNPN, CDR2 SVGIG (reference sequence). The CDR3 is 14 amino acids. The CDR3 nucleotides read TGTGCCTGGAGTAAGGGGGGGCTCTCCTACGAGCAGTACTTC. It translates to CAWSKGGLSYEQYF.

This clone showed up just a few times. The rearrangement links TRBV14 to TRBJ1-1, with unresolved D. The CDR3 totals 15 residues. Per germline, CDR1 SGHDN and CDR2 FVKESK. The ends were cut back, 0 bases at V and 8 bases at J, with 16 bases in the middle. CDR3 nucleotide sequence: TGTGCCAGCAGCCAAGAAAGAGGGCACCTCGGAGAAGCTTTCTTT. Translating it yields CASSQERGHLGEAFF.

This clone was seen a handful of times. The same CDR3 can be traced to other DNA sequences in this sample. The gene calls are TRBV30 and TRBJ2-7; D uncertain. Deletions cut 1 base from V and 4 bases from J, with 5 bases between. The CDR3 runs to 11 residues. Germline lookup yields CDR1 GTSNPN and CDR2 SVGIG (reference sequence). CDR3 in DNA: TGTGCCTGGAGTGGGGCTTACGAGCAGTACTTC. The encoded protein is CAWSGAYEQYF.

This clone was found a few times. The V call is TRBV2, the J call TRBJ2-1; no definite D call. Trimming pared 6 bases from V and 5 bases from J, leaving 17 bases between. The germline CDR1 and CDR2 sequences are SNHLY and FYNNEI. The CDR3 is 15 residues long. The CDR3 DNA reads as TGTGCCAGCAGACCCACTACCTTCGTCAACAATGAGCAGTTCTTC. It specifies CASRPTTFVNNEQFF.

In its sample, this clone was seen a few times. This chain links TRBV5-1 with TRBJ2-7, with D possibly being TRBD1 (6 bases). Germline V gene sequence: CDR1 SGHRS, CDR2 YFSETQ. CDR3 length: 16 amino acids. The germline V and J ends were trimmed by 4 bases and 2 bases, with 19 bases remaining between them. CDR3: CASSPIRDILPYEQYF. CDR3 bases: TGCGCCAGCAGCCCAATTCGGGACATTCTTCCCTACGAGCAGTACTTC.